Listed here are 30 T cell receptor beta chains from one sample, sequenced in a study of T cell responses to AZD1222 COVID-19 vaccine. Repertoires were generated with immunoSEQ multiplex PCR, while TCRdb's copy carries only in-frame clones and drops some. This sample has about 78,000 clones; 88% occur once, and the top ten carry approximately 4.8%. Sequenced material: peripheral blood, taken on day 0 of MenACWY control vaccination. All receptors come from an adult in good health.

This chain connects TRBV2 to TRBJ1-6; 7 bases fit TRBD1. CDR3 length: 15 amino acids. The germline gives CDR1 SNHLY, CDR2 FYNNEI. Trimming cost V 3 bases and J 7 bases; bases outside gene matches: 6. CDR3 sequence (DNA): TGTGCCAGCAGTGACGCACAGGGGTACAATTCACCCCTCCACTTT. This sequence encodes CASSDAQGYNSPLHF.

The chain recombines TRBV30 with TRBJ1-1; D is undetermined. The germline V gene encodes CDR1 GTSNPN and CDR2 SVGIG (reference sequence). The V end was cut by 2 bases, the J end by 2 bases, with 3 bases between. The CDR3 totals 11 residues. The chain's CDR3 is CAWSLNTEAFF. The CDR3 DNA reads TGTGCCTGGAGTCTAAACACTGAAGCTTTCTTT.

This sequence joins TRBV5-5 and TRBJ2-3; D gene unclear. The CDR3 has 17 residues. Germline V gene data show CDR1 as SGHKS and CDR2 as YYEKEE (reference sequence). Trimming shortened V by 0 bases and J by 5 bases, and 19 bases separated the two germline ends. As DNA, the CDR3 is TGTGCCAGCAGCTTGGGGGATTCCGACCTGAGTGTAGATACGCAGTATTTT. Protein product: CASSLGDSDLSVDTQYF.

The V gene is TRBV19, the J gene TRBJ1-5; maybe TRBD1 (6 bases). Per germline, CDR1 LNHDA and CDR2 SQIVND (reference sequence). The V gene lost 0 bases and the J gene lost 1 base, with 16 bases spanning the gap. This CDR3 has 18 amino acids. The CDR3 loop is CASSIDLGGRRSNQPQHF. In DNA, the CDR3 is TGTGCCAGTAGTATAGATCTCGGGGGCAGGCGAAGCAATCAGCCCCAGCATTTT.

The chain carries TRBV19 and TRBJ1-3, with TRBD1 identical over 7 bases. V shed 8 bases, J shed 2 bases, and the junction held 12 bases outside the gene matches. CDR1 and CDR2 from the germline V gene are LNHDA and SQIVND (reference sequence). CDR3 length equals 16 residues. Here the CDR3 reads CASSRDSFPPGNTIYF. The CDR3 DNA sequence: TGTGCCAGTTCCCGGGACAGTTTCCCTCCTGGAAACACCATATATTTT.

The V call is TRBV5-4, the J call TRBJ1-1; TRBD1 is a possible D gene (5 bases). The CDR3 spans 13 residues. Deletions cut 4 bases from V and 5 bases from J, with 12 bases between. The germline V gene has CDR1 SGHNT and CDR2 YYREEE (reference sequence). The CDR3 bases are TGTGCCAGCAGCGGGACCTGGGATACTGAAGCTTTCTTT. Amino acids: CASSGTWDTEAFF.

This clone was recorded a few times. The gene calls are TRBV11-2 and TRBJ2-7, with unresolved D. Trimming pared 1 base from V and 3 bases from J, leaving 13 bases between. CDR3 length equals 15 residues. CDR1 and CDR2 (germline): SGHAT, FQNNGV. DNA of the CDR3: TGTGCCAGCAGCTTAGGCGCGTTTGGCAGCTACGAGCAGTACTTC. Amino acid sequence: CASSLGAFGSYEQYF. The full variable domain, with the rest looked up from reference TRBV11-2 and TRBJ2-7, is EAGVAQSPRYKIIEKRQSVAFWCNPISGHATLYWYQQILGQGPKLLIQFQNNGVVDDSQLPKDRFSAERLKGVDSTLKIQPAKLEDSAVYLCASSLGAFGSYEQYFGPGTRLTVT.

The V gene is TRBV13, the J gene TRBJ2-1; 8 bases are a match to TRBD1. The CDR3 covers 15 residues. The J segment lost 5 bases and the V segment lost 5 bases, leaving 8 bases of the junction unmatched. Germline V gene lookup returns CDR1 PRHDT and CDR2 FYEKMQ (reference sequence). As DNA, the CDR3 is TGTGCCAGCAGCCCTAGGACAGGGTTGGACAATGAGCAGTTCTTC. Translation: CASSPRTGLDNEQFF.

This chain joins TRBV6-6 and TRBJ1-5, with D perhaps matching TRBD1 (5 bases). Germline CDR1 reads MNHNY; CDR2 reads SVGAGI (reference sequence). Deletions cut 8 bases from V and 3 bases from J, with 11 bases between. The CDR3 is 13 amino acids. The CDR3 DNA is TGTGCCAGCCAGGGAGGATTCAATCAGCCCCAGCATTTT. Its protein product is CASQGGFNQPQHF.

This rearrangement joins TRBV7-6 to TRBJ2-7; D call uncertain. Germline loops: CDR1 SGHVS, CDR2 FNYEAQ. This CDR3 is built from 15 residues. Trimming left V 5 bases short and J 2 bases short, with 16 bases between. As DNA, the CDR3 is TGTGCCAGCAGCCTAGGGCCCGTGGAGCCCTACGAGCAGTACTTC. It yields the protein CASSLGPVEPYEQYF.

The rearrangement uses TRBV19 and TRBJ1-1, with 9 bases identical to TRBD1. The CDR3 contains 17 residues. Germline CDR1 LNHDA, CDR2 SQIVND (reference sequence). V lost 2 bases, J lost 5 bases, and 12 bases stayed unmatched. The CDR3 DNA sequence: TGTGCCAGTAGTATATATCGGACAGGGGTGGTGAGGACTGAAGCTTTCTTT. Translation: CASSIYRTGVVRTEAFF.

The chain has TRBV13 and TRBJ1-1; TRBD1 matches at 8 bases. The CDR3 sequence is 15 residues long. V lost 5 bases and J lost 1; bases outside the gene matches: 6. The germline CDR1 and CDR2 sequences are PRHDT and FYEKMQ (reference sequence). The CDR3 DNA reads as TGTGCCAGCAGCCCCCGGACAGGGTGGAACACTGAAGCTTTCTTT. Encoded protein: CASSPRTGWNTEAFF.

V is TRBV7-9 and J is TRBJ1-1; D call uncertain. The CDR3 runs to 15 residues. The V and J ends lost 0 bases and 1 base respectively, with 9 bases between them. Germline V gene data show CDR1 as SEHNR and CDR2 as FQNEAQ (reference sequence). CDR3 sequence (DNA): TGTGCCAGCAGCTTAGCTCGCTCTCCGAACACTGAAGCTTTCTTT. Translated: CASSLARSPNTEAFF.

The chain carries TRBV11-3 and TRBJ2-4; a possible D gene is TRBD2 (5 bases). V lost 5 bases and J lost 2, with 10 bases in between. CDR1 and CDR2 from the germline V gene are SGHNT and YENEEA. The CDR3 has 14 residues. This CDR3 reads CASSPPGSKNIQYF. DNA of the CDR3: TGTGCCAGCAGCCCCCCGGGATCCAAAAACATTCAGTACTTC.

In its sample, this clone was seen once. CDR3 nucleotides: TGCGCCAGCAGCTTCAGCGGGTCCAGGGAGACCCAGTACTTC. It translates to CASSFSGSRETQYF. V is TRBV5-1 and J is TRBJ2-5; D might be TRBD2 (6 bases). CDR3 length equals 14 residues. Trimming cost V 2 bases and J 5 bases, with 13 bases left between them. Germline CDR1 and CDR2: SGHRS and YFSETQ.

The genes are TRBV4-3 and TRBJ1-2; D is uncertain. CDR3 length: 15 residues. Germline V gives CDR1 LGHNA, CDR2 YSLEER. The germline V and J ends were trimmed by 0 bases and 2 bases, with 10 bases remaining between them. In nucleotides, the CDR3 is TGCGCCAGCAGCCAAGATCACGAAGGGAACTATGGCTACACCTTC. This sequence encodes CASSQDHEGNYGYTF.

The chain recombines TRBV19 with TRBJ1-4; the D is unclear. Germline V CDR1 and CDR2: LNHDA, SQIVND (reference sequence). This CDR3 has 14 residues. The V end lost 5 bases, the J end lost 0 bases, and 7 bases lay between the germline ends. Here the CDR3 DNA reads TGTGCCAGTAGTGCGAGTGCAACTAATGAAAAACTGTTTTTT. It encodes CASSASATNEKLFF.

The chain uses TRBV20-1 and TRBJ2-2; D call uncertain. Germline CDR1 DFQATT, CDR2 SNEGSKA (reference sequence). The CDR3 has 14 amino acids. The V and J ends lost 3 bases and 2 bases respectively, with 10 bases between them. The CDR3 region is CSASARPNTGELFF. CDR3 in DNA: TGCAGTGCTAGTGCACGGCCTAACACCGGGGAGCTGTTTTTT.

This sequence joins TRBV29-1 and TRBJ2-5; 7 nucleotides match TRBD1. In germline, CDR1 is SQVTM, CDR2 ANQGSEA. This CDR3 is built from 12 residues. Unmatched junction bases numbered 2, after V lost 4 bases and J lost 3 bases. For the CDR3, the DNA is TGCAGCGTTGCCACAGGGGAAGAGACCCAGTACTTC. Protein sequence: CSVATGEETQYF.

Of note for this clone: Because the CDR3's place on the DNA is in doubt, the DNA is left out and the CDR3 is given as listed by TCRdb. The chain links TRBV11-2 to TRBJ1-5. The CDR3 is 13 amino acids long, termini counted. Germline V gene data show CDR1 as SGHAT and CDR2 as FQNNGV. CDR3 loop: CASSFSTSGPQHF.

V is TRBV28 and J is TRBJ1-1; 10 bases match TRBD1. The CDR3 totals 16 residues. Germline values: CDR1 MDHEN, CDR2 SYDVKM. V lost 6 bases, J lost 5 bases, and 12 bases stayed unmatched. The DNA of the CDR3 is TGTGCCAGCAGCTCCGAGGGACAGGGGCGTTGGACTGAAGCTTTCTTT. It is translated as CASSSEGQGRWTEAFF.

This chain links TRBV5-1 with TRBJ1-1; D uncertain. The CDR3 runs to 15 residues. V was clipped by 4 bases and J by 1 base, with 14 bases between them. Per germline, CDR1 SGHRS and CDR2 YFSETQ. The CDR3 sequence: CASSRMGRENTEAFF. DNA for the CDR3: TGCGCCAGCAGCCGGATGGGGAGGGAGAACACTGAAGCTTTCTTT.

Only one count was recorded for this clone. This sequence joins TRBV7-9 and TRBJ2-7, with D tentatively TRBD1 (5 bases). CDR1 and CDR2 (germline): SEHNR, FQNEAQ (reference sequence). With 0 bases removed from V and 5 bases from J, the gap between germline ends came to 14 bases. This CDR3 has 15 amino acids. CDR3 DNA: TGTGCCAGCAGCTTAGCGGCAGGGTATAGAGACGAGCAGTACTTC. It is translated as CASSLAAGYRDEQYF.

The CDR3 coding sequence is TGTGCCAGCAGTGACCGGGGGGTGACTTTCTTT. Translated: CASSDRGVTFF. The rearrangement uses TRBV6-4 and TRBJ1-1; possibly TRBD1 for D (5 bases). There are 11 residues in the CDR3. Germline CDR1 and CDR2: MRHNA and SNTAGT. The ends were cut back, 2 bases at V and 12 bases at J, with 10 bases in the middle.

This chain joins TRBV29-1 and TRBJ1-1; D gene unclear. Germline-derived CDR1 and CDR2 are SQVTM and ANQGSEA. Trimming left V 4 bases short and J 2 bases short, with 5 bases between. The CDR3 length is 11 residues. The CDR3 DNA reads TGCAGCGTTGTTGTCAACACTGAAGCTTTCTTT. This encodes CSVVVNTEAFF.

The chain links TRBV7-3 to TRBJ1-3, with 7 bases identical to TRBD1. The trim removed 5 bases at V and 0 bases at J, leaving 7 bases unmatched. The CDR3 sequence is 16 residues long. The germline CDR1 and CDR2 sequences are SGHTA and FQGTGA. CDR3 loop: CASSPGTAPSGNTIYF. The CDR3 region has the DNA TGTGCCAGCAGCCCGGGGACAGCACCCTCTGGAAACACCATATATTTT.

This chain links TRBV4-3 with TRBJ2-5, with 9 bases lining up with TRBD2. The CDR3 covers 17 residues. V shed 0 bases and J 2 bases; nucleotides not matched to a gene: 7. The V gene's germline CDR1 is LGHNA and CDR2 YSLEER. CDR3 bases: TGCGCCAGCAGCCAAGATGGGGCTAGCGGGGCTCAAGAGACCCAGTACTTC. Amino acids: CASSQDGASGAQETQYF.

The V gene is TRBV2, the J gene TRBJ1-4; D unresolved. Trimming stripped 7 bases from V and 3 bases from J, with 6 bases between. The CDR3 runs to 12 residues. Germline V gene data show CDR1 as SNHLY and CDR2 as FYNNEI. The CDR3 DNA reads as TGTGCCAGCAAGGCGGCTAATGAAAAACTGTTTTTT. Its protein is CASKAANEKLFF.

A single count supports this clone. The CDR3 nucleotides are TGCGCCAGCAGCCAAATCGACAGCACAGATACGCAGTATTTT. Amino acids: CASSQIDSTDTQYF. The chain links TRBV5-1 to TRBJ2-3; D not certain. The CDR3 totals 14 residues. CDR1 and CDR2 from the germline V gene are SGHRS and YFSETQ. Trimming removed 4 bases at V and 0 bases at J, with 9 bases between.

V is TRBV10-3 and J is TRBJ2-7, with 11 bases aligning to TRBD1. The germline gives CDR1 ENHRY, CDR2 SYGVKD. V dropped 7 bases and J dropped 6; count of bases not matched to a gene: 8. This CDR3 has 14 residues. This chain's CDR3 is CAITAGTGGSEQYF. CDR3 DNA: TGTGCCATCACGGCCGGGACAGGGGGAAGCGAGCAGTACTTC.